The rows below give T cell receptor beta chains drawn from one sample of a study of blood T cells in healthy people across ages. TCRdb re-derived calls from the 5' RACE reads in MiXCR, one entry per CDR3 protein. This table holds roughly 800,000 distinct CDR3 sequences, about three fifths found once. The sample consisted of blood. The receptors derive from a man aged 25 to 45 in good health. The conserved cysteine and the conserved F or W are not part of the CDR3 here.

V	J	CDR3
TRBV2	TRBJ2-7	ASAAGRYYEQY
TRBV20-1	TRBJ2-5	SASLAGGARETQY
TRBV28	TRBJ1-1	ASSSTSSMNTEAF
TRBV5-1	TRBJ2-1	ASNVGQGSEQF
TRBV10-3	TRBJ1-1	ASSYRTGMNTEAF
TRBV20-1	TRBJ2-7	SARDPASILNEQY
TRBV28	TRBJ2-5	ASSGEARPQGEQY
TRBV5-1	TRBJ1-2	ASSLMQGEYGYT
TRBV20-1	TRBJ1-2	SARVGGYGYT
TRBV5-6	TRBJ2-5	ASSLKGWERKETPY
TRBV30	NA	AWSRDGIYEQY
TRBV12-5	TRBJ1-1	ASGPAQAF
TRBV3-1	TRBJ2-7	ASSQPLGTYYEQY
TRBV29-1	TRBJ2-6	SVDTTGSGANVLT
TRBV7-2	TRBJ2-6	ASSWDRGAGANVLT
TRBV9	TRBJ2-7	ASSVTGKGYEQY
TRBV4-2	TRBJ2-4	ASSQELQRDIAKNIQY
TRBV7-8	TRBJ2-1	ASSMGNYEQF
TRBV5-5	TRBJ2-7	ASSFYSGGAYEQY
TRBV7-9	TRBJ2-7	ASRSRDYEQY
TRBV20-1	TRBJ2-4	SARRLAGVTREQY